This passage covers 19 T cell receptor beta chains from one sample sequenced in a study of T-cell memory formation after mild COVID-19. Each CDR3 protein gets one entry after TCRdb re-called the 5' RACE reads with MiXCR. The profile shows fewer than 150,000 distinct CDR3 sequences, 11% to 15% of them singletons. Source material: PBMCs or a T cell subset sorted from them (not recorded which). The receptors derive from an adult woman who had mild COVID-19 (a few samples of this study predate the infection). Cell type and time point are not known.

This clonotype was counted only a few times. CDR3 sequence: CASSIGTDTQYF. In nucleotides, the CDR3 is TGTGCCAGTAGTATCGGCACAGATACGCAGTATTTT. The gene calls are TRBV19 and TRBJ2-3, with D unresolved. V lost 3 bases and J lost 1, with 2 bases in between. Germline CDR1 is LNHDA and CDR2 is SQIVND (reference sequence). The CDR3 totals 12 residues. Full variable domain (outside the CDR3, taken from reference TRBV19 and TRBJ2-3): DGGITQSPKYLFRKEGQNVTLSCEQNLNHDAMYWYRQDPGQGLRLIYYSQIVNDFQKGDIAEGYSVSREKKESFPLTVTSAQKNPTAFYLCASSIGTDTQYFGPGTRLTVL.

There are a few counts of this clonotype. The CDR3 loop reads CASTPPGGISYNEQFF. In DNA form, the CDR3 reads TGTGCCAGCACTCCGCCAGGGGGGATATCCTACAATGAGCAGTTCTTC. The chain is built from TRBV12-3 or TRBV12-4 and TRBJ2-1, with a tentative D call TRBD1 (7 bases). The CDR3 runs to 16 residues. V lost 7 bases and J 1 base, leaving 17 bases between the germline ends.

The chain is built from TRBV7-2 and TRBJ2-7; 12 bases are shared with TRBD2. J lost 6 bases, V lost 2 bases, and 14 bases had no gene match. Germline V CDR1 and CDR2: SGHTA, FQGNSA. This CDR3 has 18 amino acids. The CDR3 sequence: CASSLRSGLAGGPCEQYF. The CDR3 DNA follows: TGTGCCAGCAGCTTAAGGTCCGGCCTAGCGGGAGGGCCCTGCGAGCAGTACTTC.

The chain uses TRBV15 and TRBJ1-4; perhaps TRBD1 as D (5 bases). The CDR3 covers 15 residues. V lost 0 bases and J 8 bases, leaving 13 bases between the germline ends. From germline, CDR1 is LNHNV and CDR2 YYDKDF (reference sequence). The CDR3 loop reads CATSREGGSGEKLFF. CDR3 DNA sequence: TGTGCCACCAGCAGAGAGGGGGGGAGCGGCGAAAAACTGTTTTTT.

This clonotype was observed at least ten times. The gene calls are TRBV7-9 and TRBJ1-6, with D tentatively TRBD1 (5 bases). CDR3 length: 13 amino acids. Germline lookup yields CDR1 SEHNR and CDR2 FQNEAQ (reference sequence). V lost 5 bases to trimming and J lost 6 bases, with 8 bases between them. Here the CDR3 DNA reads TGTGCCAGCAGCAGGGGAATTAATTCACCCCTCCACTTT. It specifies CASSRGINSPLHF.

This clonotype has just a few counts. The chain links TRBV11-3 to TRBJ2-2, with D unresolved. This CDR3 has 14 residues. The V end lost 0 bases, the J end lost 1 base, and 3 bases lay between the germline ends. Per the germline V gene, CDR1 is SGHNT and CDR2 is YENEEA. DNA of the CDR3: TGTGCCAGCAGCTTAGACCGGAACACCGGGGAGCTGTTTTTT. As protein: CASSLDRNTGELFF.

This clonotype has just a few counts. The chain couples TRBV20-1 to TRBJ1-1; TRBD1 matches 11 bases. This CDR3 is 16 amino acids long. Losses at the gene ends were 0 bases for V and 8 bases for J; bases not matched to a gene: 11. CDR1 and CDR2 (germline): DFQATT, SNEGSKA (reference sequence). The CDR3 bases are TGCAGTGCTAGAGAAACCATCGGACAGGGGGCTTCAGAAGCTTTCTTT. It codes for CSARETIGQGASEAFF.

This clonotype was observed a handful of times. The CDR3 DNA reads TGTGCCAGCAGCTTGTGGGCCGACCGATGGTCCTACGAGCAGTACTTC. Encoded protein: CASSLWADRWSYEQYF. This rearrangement joins TRBV5-4 to TRBJ2-7, with D uncertain. Trimming stripped 1 base from V and 1 base from J, with 15 bases between. The germline V gene has CDR1 SGHNT and CDR2 YYREEE (reference sequence). The CDR3 spans 16 residues.

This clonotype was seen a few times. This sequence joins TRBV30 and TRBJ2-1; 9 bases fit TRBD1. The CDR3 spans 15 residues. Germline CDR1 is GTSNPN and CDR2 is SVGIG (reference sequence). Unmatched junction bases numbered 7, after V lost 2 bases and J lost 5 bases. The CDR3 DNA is TGTGCCTGGAGTTGGGGGACAGGGCCCAACAATGAGCAGTTCTTC. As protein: CAWSWGTGPNNEQFF.

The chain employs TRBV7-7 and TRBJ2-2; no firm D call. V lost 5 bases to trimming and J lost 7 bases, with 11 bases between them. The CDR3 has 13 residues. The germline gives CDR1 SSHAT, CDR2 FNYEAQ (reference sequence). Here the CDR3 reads CASSAEFGGELFF. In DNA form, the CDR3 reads TGTGCCAGCAGCGCAGAATTTGGCGGGGAGCTGTTTTTT. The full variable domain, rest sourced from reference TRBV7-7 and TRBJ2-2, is GAGVSQSPRYKVTKRGQDVTLRCDPISSHATLYWYQQALGQGPEFLTYFNYEAQPDKSGLPSDRFSAERPEGSISTLTIQRTEQRDSAMYRCASSAEFGGELFFGEGSRLTVL.

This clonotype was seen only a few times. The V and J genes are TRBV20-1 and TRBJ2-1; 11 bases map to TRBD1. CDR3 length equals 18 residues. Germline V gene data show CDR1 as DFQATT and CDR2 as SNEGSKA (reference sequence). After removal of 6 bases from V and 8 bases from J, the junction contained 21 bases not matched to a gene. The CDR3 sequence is CSAPGGFRDRGFVDEQFF. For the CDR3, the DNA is TGCAGTGCCCCCGGGGGCTTCCGGGACAGGGGGTTTGTAGATGAGCAGTTCTTC.

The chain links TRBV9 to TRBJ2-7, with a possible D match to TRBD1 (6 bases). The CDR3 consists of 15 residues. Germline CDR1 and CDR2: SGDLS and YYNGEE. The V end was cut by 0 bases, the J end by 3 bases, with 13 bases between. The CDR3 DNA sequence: TGTGCCAGCAGCGTAGCTGGATCAGGGGACTACGAGCAGTACTTC. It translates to CASSVAGSGDYEQYF.

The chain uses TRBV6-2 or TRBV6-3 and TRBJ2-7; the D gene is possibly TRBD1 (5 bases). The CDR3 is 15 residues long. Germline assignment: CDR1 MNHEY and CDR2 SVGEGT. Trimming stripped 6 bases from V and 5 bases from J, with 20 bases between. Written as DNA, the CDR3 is TGTGCCAGCAGCCCTTTGGACACGCCTGTGGACGAGCAGTACTTC. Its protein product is CASSPLDTPVDEQYF.

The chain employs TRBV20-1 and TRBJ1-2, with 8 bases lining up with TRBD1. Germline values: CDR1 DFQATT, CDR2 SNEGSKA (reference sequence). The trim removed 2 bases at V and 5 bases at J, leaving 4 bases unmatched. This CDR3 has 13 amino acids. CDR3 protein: CSARQGAPYGYTF. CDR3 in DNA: TGCAGTGCTAGACAGGGGGCCCCATATGGCTACACCTTC.

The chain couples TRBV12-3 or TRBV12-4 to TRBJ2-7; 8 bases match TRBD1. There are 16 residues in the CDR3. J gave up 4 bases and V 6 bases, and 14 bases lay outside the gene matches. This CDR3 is CASSRRRGQGSYEQYF. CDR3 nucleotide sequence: TGTGCCAGCAGCCGAAGGCGCGGACAGGGCTCTTACGAGCAGTACTTC.

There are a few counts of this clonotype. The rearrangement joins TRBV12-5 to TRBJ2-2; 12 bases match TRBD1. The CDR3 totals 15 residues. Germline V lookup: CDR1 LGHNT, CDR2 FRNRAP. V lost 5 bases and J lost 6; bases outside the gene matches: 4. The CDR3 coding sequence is TGTGCTAGTGGTAGCCGGGACAGGGGGCCCGGGGAGCTGTTTTTT. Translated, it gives CASGSRDRGPGELFF.

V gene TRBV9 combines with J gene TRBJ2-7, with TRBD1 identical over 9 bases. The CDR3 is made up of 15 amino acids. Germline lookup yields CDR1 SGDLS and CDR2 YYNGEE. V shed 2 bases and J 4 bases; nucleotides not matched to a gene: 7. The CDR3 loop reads CASSVSTGTGYEQYF. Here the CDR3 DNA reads TGTGCCAGCAGCGTCTCAACCGGGACAGGGTACGAGCAGTACTTC.

The CDR3 nucleotides read TGTGCCAGCAGCATCGGGACTAGCGGGGGGAAGCAGTTCTTC. Translating it yields CASSIGTSGGKQFF. This chain uses TRBV7-8 with TRBJ2-1; 15 bases map to TRBD2. This CDR3 is 14 amino acids long. Germline V lookup: CDR1 SGHVS, CDR2 FQNEAQ. Trimming at V came to 5 bases and at J to 11 bases, leaving 4 bases not matched to a gene.

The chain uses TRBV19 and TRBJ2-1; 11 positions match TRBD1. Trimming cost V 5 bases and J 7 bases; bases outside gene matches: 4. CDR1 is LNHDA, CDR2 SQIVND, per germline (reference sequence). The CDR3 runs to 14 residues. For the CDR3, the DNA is TGTGCCAGTAGTCCTGGGACAGGGGGTAATGAGCAGTTCTTC. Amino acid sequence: CASSPGTGGNEQFF.